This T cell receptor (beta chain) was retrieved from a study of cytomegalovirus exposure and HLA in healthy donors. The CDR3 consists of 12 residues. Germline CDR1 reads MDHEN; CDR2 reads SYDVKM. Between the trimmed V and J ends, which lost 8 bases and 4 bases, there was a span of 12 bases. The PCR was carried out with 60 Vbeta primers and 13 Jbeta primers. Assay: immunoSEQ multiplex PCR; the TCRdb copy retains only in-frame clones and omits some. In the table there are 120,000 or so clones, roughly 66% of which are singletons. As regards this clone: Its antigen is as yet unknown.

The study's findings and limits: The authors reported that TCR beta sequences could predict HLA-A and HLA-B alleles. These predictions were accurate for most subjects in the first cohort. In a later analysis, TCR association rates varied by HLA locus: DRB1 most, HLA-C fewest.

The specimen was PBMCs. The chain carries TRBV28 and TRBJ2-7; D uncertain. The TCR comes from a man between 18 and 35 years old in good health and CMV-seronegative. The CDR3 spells CASAATEYEQYF. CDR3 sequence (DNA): TGTGCCAGCGCCGCGACTGAGTACGAGCAGTACTTC. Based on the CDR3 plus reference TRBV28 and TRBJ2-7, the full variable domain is DVKVTQSSRYLVKRTGEKVFLECVQDMDHENMFWYRQDPGLGLRLIYFSYDVKMKEKGDIPEGYSVSREKKERFSLILESASTNQTSMYLCASAATEYEQYFGPGTRLTVT.